The rows below give T cell receptor beta chains drawn from one sample of a study of T cell changes during pregnancy in multiple sclerosis. Profiling relied on immunoSEQ multiplex PCR, and the TCRdb table lists in-frame clones only, not all of them. The sample holds under 110,000 clones; more than 80% are singletons and the top ten take 1.6%. The starting material was peripheral blood, obtained before pregnancy. These receptors were taken from a female donor with multiple sclerosis, enrolled in a pregnancy study. Both conserved end residues are part of each CDR3. The D gene is left open where the match is weak. The size field is filled for only some rows; it gives once, few, many or a size class.

clone_size j_call v_call d_call cdr3_nt cdr3_aa
- TRBJ2-5 TRBV7-7 TRBD2 TGTGCTAGCAGCCAAGCGGGAGCAGAGACCCAGTACTTC CASSQAGAETQYF
- TRBJ2-2 TRBV9 - TGTGCCAGCAGCCCCTGGACAGCGAACACCGGGGAGCTGTTTTTT CASSPWTANTGELFF
- TRBJ1-1 TRBV6-5 - TGTGCCAGCAGTTACTCCAAAAACACTGAAGCTTTCTTT CASSYSKNTEAFF
- TRBJ1-5 TRBV28 - TGTGCCAGCAACCGCGGCAGGGAACGTCAGCCCCAGCATTTT CASNRGRERQPQHF
- TRBJ1-1 TRBV28 TRBD1 TGTGCCAGCAGAAAAAACAGGGGGATGAACACTGAAGCTTTCTTT CASRKNRGMNTEAFF
- TRBJ2-3 TRBV7-3 TRBD2 TGTGCCAGCAGCCAGACCCCGGGGGGTACGCAGTATTTT CASSQTPGGTQYF
- TRBJ2-7 TRBV18 - TGTGCCAGCTCACCACCGTCGGGCAGGAGGAGCGAGCAGTACTTC CASSPPSGRRSEQYF
- TRBJ1-2 TRBV10-3 - TGTGCCATCAGTGGATTTGATCAGGGTTCTAACTATGGCTACACCTTC CAISGFDQGSNYGYTF
once TRBJ2-5 TRBV5-1 TRBD2 TGCGCCAGCAGCTTGGGTCTAGCGGGGAAGCAAGAGACCCAGTACTTC CASSLGLAGKQETQYF
- TRBJ2-5 TRBV5-6 TRBD2 TGTGCCAGCAGCTTTCGGGGTAGCGGGGGCCAAGAGACCCAGTACTTC CASSFRGSGGQETQYF
- TRBJ2-1 TRBV7-9 TRBD2 TGTGCCAGCAGCCCTGGGACTAGCGGATACAATGAGCAGTTCTTC CASSPGTSGYNEQFF
- TRBJ1-2 TRBV29-1 - TGCAGCGTTGTCCTGGCAGGGAAATATGGCTACACCTTC CSVVLAGKYGYTF
- TRBJ1-2 TRBV6-5 TRBD1 TGTGCCAGCACCGACAGGGGGCGGGCGTTCTATGGCTACACCTTC CASTDRGRAFYGYTF
- TRBJ1-1 TRBV27 - TGTGCCAGCAGCCCTACTTGGGCCCCGAACACTGAAGCTTTCTTT CASSPTWAPNTEAFF
once TRBJ1-2 TRBV7-9 TRBD1 TGTGCCAGCAGCTACGGGACAGGGGAAAATGGCTACACCTTC CASSYGTGENGYTF
- TRBJ2-1 TRBV6-1 TRBD1 TGTGCCAGCAGATACAGGGACAGCAACAATGAGCAGTTCTTC CASRYRDSNNEQFF
- TRBJ2-1 TRBV4-2 TRBD2 TGTGCCAGCAGCCTCGGACTAGCGGGGTCTTACAATGAGCAGTTCTTC CASSLGLAGSYNEQFF
few TRBJ1-2 TRBV13 - TGTGCCAGCAGCTTAGGAAACAGGGTGAACTATGGCTACACCTTC CASSLGNRVNYGYTF
- TRBJ1-5 TRBV27 - TGTGCCAGCAGTTTAGCGTACAGCAATCAGCCCCAGCATTTT CASSLAYSNQPQHF
- TRBJ2-7 TRBV28 TRBD1 TGTGCCAGCAGCCTACCGGGACAGGGACTTTACGAGCAGTACTTC CASSLPGQGLYEQYF
- TRBJ2-1 TRBV19 - TGTGCCAGTATCGGCACAGTCTACAATGAGCAGTTCTTC CASIGTVYNEQFF
- TRBJ2-1 TRBV15 - TGTGCCACCAGCAGAGCCGGTGAGCAGTTCTTC CATSRAGEQFF
- TRBJ2-1 TRBV2 TRBD2 TGTGCCAGCAGTGGAAGGCTAGCGGGGGGCTTTGGGGATAATGAGCAGTTCTTC CASSGRLAGGFGDNEQFF
- TRBJ1-3 TRBV5-1 - TGCGCCAGCCGCCTCGGGAGGGGCTCTGGAAACACCATATATTTT CASRLGRGSGNTIYF
few TRBJ1-6 TRBV20-1 - TGCAGTGCTAGACGGACTGGGACCCTCCACTTT CSARRTGTLHF
- TRBJ1-3 TRBV19 - TGTGCCAGTAGTTGGACAACAGACTCTGGAAACACCATATATTTT CASSWTTDSGNTIYF
- TRBJ2-5 TRBV6-6 - TGTGCCAGCAGTTACTCCGAGGGATCAGAGACCCAGTACTTC CASSYSEGSETQYF